This T cell receptor beta chain was obtained from a study of CD8+CD57+ T cells in acquired aplastic anemia. Study overall: The DNA of sorted CD4+ and CD8+ cells averaged around 3 ug. There were about 11 million reads, on average, for CD4+ cells from healthy donors. Study findings and constraints: Around 30 was the count of CD8+ CDR3 sequences that patients shared with controls. Statistical testing detected no significant gap in CD8+ Simpson's diversity between patients and controls.

V was pared by 0 bases and J by 4 bases, with 10 bases between. CDR3 length equals 14 residues. Per germline, CDR1 SGHKS and CDR2 YYEKEE (reference sequence). Genomic DNA, the template, was used for profiling of the TCR beta VDJ and CDR3. TCRdb used MiXCR to reprocess the reads, holding one entry per CDR3 protein. The table records some 410,000 distinct CDR3 sequences, around 72% of them present only once. A note on this clonotype: Its specificity is not known.

The TCR comes from a human donor in good health, serving as a control. Sequencing was carried out using sorted CD4+, CD8+, or CD8+CD57+ T cells (not recorded which) from PBMCs. This chain connects TRBV5-5 to TRBJ1-2; D unclear. CDR3 sequence reads: CASSLAVGVYGYTF. The CDR3, as DNA: TGTGCCAGCAGCTTGGCCGTAGGCGTCTATGGCTACACCTTC.